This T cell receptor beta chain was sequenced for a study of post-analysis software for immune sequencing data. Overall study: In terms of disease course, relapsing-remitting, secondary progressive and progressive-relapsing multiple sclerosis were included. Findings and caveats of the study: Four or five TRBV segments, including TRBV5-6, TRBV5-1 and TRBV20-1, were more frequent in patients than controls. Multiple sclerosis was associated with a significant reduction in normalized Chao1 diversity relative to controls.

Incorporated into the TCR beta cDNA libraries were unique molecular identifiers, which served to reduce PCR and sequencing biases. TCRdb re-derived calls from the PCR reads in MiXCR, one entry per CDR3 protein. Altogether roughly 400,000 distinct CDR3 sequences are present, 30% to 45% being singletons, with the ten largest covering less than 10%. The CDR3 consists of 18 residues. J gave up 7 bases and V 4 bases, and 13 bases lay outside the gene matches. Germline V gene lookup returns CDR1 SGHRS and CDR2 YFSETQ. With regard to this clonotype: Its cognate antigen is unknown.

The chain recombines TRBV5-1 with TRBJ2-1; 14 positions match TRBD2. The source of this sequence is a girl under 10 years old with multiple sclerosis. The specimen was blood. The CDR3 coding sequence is TGCGCCAGCAGCGCACCCGGGACTAGCGGGAGAAAGACTAATGAGCAGTTCTTC. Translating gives CASSAPGTSGRKTNEQFF.